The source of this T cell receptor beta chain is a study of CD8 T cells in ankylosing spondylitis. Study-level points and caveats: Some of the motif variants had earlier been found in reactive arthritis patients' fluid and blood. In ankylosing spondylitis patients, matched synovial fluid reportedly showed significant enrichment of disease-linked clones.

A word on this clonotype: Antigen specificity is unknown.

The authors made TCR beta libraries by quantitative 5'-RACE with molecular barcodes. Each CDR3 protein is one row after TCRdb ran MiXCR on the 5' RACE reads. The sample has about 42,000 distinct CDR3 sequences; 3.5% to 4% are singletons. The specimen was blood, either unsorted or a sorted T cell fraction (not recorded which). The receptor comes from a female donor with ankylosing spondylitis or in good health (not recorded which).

The CDR3 loop reads CASSVENSRTDTQYF. The CDR3 region has the DNA TGTGCCAGCAGCGTAGAAAACAGCCGCACAGATACGCAGTATTTT. The chain links TRBV9 to TRBJ2-3; D is ambiguous. The CDR3 length is 15 residues. The germline CDR1 and CDR2 sequences are SGDLS and YYNGEE. Trimming took off 0 bases at V and 1 base at J, with 9 bases between the two ends.